This note documents a single T cell receptor (beta chain) sequence. Its antigen is undetermined. Chemo-refractory metastatic non-small-cell lung cancer patients received focal radiation with ipilimumab CTLA-4 blockade. The source of the sample is a study of radiotherapy plus CTLA-4 blockade in lung cancer. Study in general: Objective responses were seen in around 20% of patients, disease control in approximately 29%. Study findings and constraints: Early clone dynamics of blood T cells, plus interferon-beta, reportedly predicted response best. There was expansion of tumor-derived TCR clones in blood after radiotherapy plus ipilimumab.

Sequenced by immunoSEQ multiplex PCR; TCRdb stores in-frame clones only, minus some. The repertoire holds about 46,000 clones, roughly three quarters seen once, with 8.5% in the top ten. The junction had 11 bases not matched to a gene; V was cut back by 0 bases and J by 7 bases. The CDR3 sequence is 17 residues long. Germline V lookup: CDR1 KGHSH, CDR2 LQKENI. This specimen was peripheral blood, taken from a patient treated with radiotherapy plus ipilimumab. The clonotype was recovered from a human donor with non-small cell lung cancer who had a complete response to radiotherapy plus ipilimumab. V is TRBV18 and J is TRBJ1-5, with 8 positions matching TRBD1. As DNA, the CDR3 is TGTGCCAGCTCACCACCCTCGGACAGGGTGGGGGGGCAGCCCCAGCATTTT. Amino acid sequence: CASSPPSDRVGGQPQHF.